The present T cell receptor beta chain was sequenced within a study of regulatory T cells in long-lasting Graves disease (dated by TCRdb to 2020 to 2022). Looking at the study overall: In the newly diagnosed Graves' disease group, patients had been taking antithyroid drugs for less than 3 months. A total of roughly 35 samples were covered by TCR sequencing, comprising approximately 13 persistent and around 20 newly diagnosed Graves' disease patients. The study was conducted in China and was registered as a clinical trial. Peripheral blood TCR sequencing and RNA sequencing compared persistent Graves' disease patients with newly diagnosed Graves' disease patients. Beyond this particular receptor, the publication reports: Persistent disease showed preferential use of TRBV28, TRBJ1-2 and TRBJ2-5, whereas newly diagnosed disease favored TRBV20-1 and TRBJ2-1. Persistent patients shared more public clonotypes among themselves (more than 2,500) than newly diagnosed patients did (about 970). The authors acknowledged the small sample size as a limitation that may reduce accuracy. Lower TCR Shannon entropy and fewer highly expanded clones were observed in persistent Graves' disease patients than in newly diagnosed patients, which suggested clonal expansion. The study examined only peripheral blood because the primary lesion, thyroid tissue, could not be accessed. Sequencing and analysis were restricted to the TCR beta chain.

What this sample's time point label stands for: newly diagnosed GD, antithyroid drugs for less than 3 months. For both TCR sequencing and RNA sequencing, RNA was extracted from PBMCs using TRIzol. Graves' disease was diagnosed according to American Thyroid Association guidelines. Patients were recruited from an endocrinology department in Xi'an, China. Each patient gave 7.5 to 10 milliliters of peripheral blood, collected in an EDTA anticoagulant tube. Ficoll Paque Plus density gradient separation was used to isolate PBMCs, and no further T cell sorting was performed. RNA quality was checked with an Agilent 2100 Bioanalyzer and agarose gel, and concentration with a NanoDrop 2000. Libraries were constructed by multiplex PCR. TCRdb shows the sequencer as Illumina HiSeq 4000. CDR3 regions were amplified by Arm-PCR with iRepertoire HTBI primers to construct TCR beta libraries. Before sequencing, the PCR products went through gel purification. In the source study's methods: Gene usage analysis of CDR3 amino acid clonotypes relied on the 60 or so TRBV and 15 or so TRBJ segments identified across samples. COPE and FqMerger were used to merge filtered high-quality paired reads into contigs. BLAST was used to align contigs to IMGT TRBV, TRBD and TRBJ reference genes, with CDR3 defined following IMGT. Clonotypes above 0.1% frequency were classified as highly expanded clones. Repertoire diversity was measured by Shannon entropy, and V-J evenness by the Gini coefficient. A clonotype was considered public if more than one individual shared it. In TCRdb, the public reads were trimmed at Q25 with fastp and aligned with MiXCR, with productive beta chains retained. Here each entry gathers all rows of one CDR3 protein and keeps the most common genes and DNA. TCRdb, rather than the study authors, made the V and J calls. Across this sample there are approximately 400,000 distinct CDR3 sequences, with 15% seen only once. Together, the top ten hold 16% of the sample.

This clonotype was seen repeatedly, ten times or more. Its antigen specificity is not known. Base qualities are not at hand, and no much larger clone is one base apart. Trimming accounts for 5 bases at V and 0 bases at J, while the number of junction bases matched to no gene is 4. Reading the germline V gene (reference sequence) gives CDR1 DFQATT and CDR2 SNEGSKA. The CDR3, from cysteine to phenylalanine, totals 15 residues. Here the CDR3 DNA is all that survives: 45 bases in frame from base 1. The same data also went into a second study, on T cells in Graves' hyperthyroidism and ophthalmopathy. Drawing on the second study: A patient counted as having stable Graves' hyperthyroidism if no progression to ophthalmopathy occurred over 18 months of follow-up. Hyperthyroidism patients were newly diagnosed, with disease duration under 2 months, and aged 18 to 65 years. Patients with uncontrolled infections, other autoimmune diseases, pregnancy or lactation were excluded. Diagnoses were established on the basis of clinical symptoms, serum thyroxine and TRAb, thyroid ultrasound, and orbital computed tomography. The first round of RT-PCR for the TCR CDR3 was performed with the HTBI primer set and the Qiagen OneStep RT-PCR kit. Most expanded thyroid clonotypes (frequency above 0.001) were also found in blood, which suggests that blood repertoires may mirror thyroid immune responses. Ophthalmopathy was separated from stable hyperthyroidism by a 13 V-J signature model, with over 85% sensitivity and 81% to 82% specificity obtained in cross-validation and 80%/75% obtained in testing. In validation, progression to ophthalmopathy was predicted by the model with more than 65% sensitivity and 72% to 80% specificity, a median of 6.5 months before onset. A discovery cohort of around 100 patients, 43 with Graves' ophthalmopathy and approximately 60 with stable Graves' hyperthyroidism, was used to find distinguishing TCR V-J signatures. Prospective prediction of ophthalmopathy was tested in an independent validation cohort of 18 to 20 hyperthyroidism patients and some 17 patients who later progressed to ophthalmopathy. The 100 discovery patients were randomly split 7:3 into training and test sets. The study also compared thyroid tissue and blood T-cell repertoires from several Graves' hyperthyroidism patients. After sampling, hyperthyroidism patients received methimazole starting at 30 mg daily, and ophthalmopathy patients received high-dose intravenous methylprednisolone. A second multiplex PCR round built the libraries, followed by size selection and purification. Sequencing of the libraries was done on an Illumina HiSeq2000 using paired-end 100 bp reads. SOAPnuke was used to process the raw data, removing reads that contained adapters or uncalled bases, had a mean Phred below 15, or lacked an exact match to the constant primer or identifier. COPE v1.2.5 was used to merge high-quality paired reads, and clonotypes were defined as unique nucleotide sequences. MiTCR v1.1 was used to align the clonotypes against IMGT TRBV, TRBD and TRBJ reference segments. The analysis was restricted to V-J combinations with a frequency above 0.0001, which together covered 98% to 99.2% of the repertoires. A TCS score was defined as the ratio of F50 (clonal expansion) to E x V (chaos), with BLOSUM62-based TCRdist applied between CDR3 peptides within each V-J. Welch's t-statistics and random forest reduced roughly 500 V-J features to around 14, which were used in a naive Bayes classifier (R e1071). No statistical method was used to set the sample size in advance, and investigators knew the group allocation. TCR Vbeta CDR3 sequencing of some 140 peripheral blood samples (approximately 44 ophthalmopathy, roughly 72 hyperthyroidism and around 17 progressor patients) is reported in the paper.

Here the chain combines TRBV20-1 and TRBJ2-3; TRBD2 fits 11 bases in the junction. The TCR comes from a woman in her 30s with Graves disease. Donor details come from another sample of the same person, matched by shared clones. This material consisted of peripheral blood mononuclear cells (PBMCs), taken at new diagnosis, from a patient treated with antithyroid drugs. At the DNA level, the sequence is TGCAGTGCTCCTATAGCGGGAGGGAGCACAGATACGCAGTATTTT. Translated, this is CSAPIAGGSTDTQYF.